This T cell receptor (beta chain) stems from a study of breast tumors, draining lymph nodes, adjacent tissues. Study results and caveats: That most tumor T cells come from lymph nodes remained unproven. Luminal-like breast cancer showed significantly higher tumor–nontumor repertoire similarity than basal-like. Most tumor T cells seemingly derive from lymph node, then expand in tumor.

This clonotype was detected ten times or more. The antigen is not known. Axillary draining lymph nodes of breast cancer patients supplied the node samples. Via MiXCR, TCRdb re-called the multiplex PCR reads, giving one row per CDR3 protein. This table has 170,000 or so distinct CDR3 sequences, around a third appearing once. The receptor was isolated from a female donor with breast cancer. Some clones in this sample may be carry-over from other donors' samples. Sequenced sample: axillary lymph node tissue.

The CDR3 is CSARRGAATYEQYF. CDR3 nucleotides: TGCAGTGCTAGGAGGGGGGCGGCTACCTACGAGCAGTACTTC. The rearrangement uses TRBV20-1 and TRBJ2-7; D could derive from TRBD1 or TRBD2 (6 bases each). This CDR3 contains 14 residues. The germline V gene encodes CDR1 DFQATT and CDR2 SNEGSKA (reference sequence). V dropped 3 bases and J dropped 2 bases, with 14 bases sitting between them.